This T cell receptor beta chain was found in a study of blood T cell repertoires in COVID-19. Sequenced by immunoSEQ multiplex PCR; TCRdb stores in-frame clones only, minus some. The data contain around 170,000 clones, approximately 79% of them singletons. V shed 0 bases and J shed 1 base, with 14 bases lying between them. Germline CDR1 and CDR2: SGHRS and YFSETQ. The CDR3 sequence is 17 residues long. The sequenced material came from peripheral blood. The sequence derives from a woman older than 75 with acute or convalescent COVID-19. The chain uses TRBV5-1 and TRBJ2-1; maybe TRBD2 (5 bases). DNA for the CDR3: TGCGCCAGCAGCTTGGTGGCTAGCCCGTGGTCCTACAATGAGCAGTTCTTC. Encoded protein: CASSLVASPWSYNEQFF.